A single sample is the source of the 19 T cell receptor beta chains below, sequenced in a study of blood T cells in healthy people across ages. PCR was performed a second time for about 7 to 11 cycles using a sample-barcoded 5' primer and a J-beta primer mix. A single record per CDR3 protein comes from TCRdb applying MiXCR to the 5' RACE reads. The table shows roughly 1,800,000 distinct CDR3 sequences, with just under 50% occurring only once. The source material was blood. These receptors were obtained from a woman in her forties in good health.

The rearrangement uses TRBV15 and TRBJ2-7; D unresolved. Deletions cut 5 bases from V and 3 bases from J, with 14 bases between. In germline, CDR1 is LNHNV, CDR2 YYDKDF (reference sequence). This CDR3 comprises 14 residues. The CDR3 nucleotides read TGTGCCACCAGCCAAAGACTGATTGACTACGAGCAGTACTTC. As protein: CATSQRLIDYEQYF.

This clonotype was detected only a few times. The chain links TRBV20-1 to TRBJ1-2; 12 nucleotides line up with TRBD1. The length of the CDR3 is 15 residues. Germline V gives CDR1 DFQATT, CDR2 SNEGSKA (reference sequence). V lost 5 bases to trimming and J lost 6 bases; unmatched junction nucleotides: 10. CDR3 sequence reads: CSAGTGGTKGHGYTF. As DNA, the CDR3 is TGCAGTGCTGGGACAGGGGGCACAAAAGGCCATGGCTACACCTTC.

The rearrangement uses TRBV9 and TRBJ2-1; TRBD2 matches 12 bases. Germline CDR1 is SGDLS and CDR2 is YYNGEE. V dropped 4 bases and J dropped 8; count of bases not matched to a gene: 13. This CDR3 spans 17 amino acids. CDR3 nucleotide sequence: TGTGCCAGCAGCCTTGCTAGCGGGGGGGCCCCCTCCCATGAGCAGTTCTTC. Translating gives CASSLASGGAPSHEQFF.

This sequence joins TRBV29-1 and TRBJ1-1, with D perhaps TRBD1 (6 bases). CDR3 length equals 13 residues. Germline CDR1 and CDR2: SQVTM and ANQGSEA. The germline V and J ends were trimmed by 7 bases and 1 base, with 13 bases remaining between them. The DNA for the CDR3 is TGCAGCGGGTGGACAGACAGGAACACTGAAGCTTTCTTT. It yields the protein CSGWTDRNTEAFF. The full variable domain, rest sourced from reference TRBV29-1 and TRBJ1-1, is SAVISQKPSRDICQRGTSLTIQCQVDSQVTMMFWYRQQPGQSLTLIATANQGSEATYESGFVIDKFPISRPNLTFSTLTVSNMSPEDSSIYLCSGWTDRNTEAFFGQGTRLTVV.

The genes are TRBV7-2 and TRBJ2-1; 7 bases fit TRBD2. The DNA matches TRBJ2-7 better at its end, which makes the J call doubtful. The V gene's germline CDR1 is SGHTA and CDR2 FQGNSA. This CDR3 has 14 amino acids. CDR3 nucleotide sequence: TGTGCCAGCAGACCCGGGACTAATTTCAATGAGCAGTACTTC. This translates into CASRPGTNFNEQYF.

V gene TRBV7-3 combines with J gene TRBJ1-6, with 7 bases that match TRBD1. This CDR3 spans 14 amino acids. CDR1 and CDR2 from the germline V gene are SGHTA and FQGTGA. V was clipped by 1 base and J by 9 bases; unmatched bases: 3. CDR3 nucleotide sequence: TGTGCCAGCAGCTTAATAGGGGGCCCTTCACCCCTCCACTTT. It translates to CASSLIGGPSPLHF.

This clonotype was observed a few times. CDR3 in DNA: TGTGCCAGCAGACTGGGACAGCTAATCACAGATACGCAGTATTTT. Its protein product is CASRLGQLITDTQYF. This chain uses TRBV7-2 with TRBJ2-3; 7 nucleotides agree with TRBD1. The germline CDR1 and CDR2 sequences are SGHTA and FQGNSA. The CDR3 is 15 amino acids. Unmatched junction bases numbered 8, after V lost 6 bases and J lost 2 bases. Full variable domain (outside the CDR3, taken from reference TRBV7-2 and TRBJ2-3): GAGVSQSPSNKVTEKGKDVELRCDPISGHTALYWYRQSLGQGLEFLIYFQGNSAPDKSGLPSDRFSAERTGGSVSTLTIQRTQQEDSAVYLCASRLGQLITDTQYFGPGTRLTVL.

This chain joins TRBV13 and TRBJ2-5, with D unclear. Germline CDR1 PRHDT, CDR2 FYEKMQ (reference sequence). This CDR3 contains 14 residues. V shed 4 bases and J shed 5 bases, with 14 bases lying between them. CDR3 residues: CASSCQRYFETQYF. The CDR3 nucleotides are TGTGCCAGCAGCTGCCAACGGTATTTCGAGACCCAGTACTTC. Variable domain in full (rest from reference TRBV13 and TRBJ2-5): AAGVIQSPRHLIKEKRETATLKCYPIPRHDTVYWYQQGPGQDPQFLISFYEKMQSDKGSIPDRFSAQQFSDYHSELNMSSLELGDSALYFCASSCQRYFETQYFGPGTRLLVL.

The sample holds one count of this clonotype. The chain is built from TRBV5-6 and TRBJ2-7; 7 bases align to TRBD2. There are 13 residues in the CDR3. V was pared by 6 bases and J by 0 bases, with 3 bases of the junction left unmatched. Germline V gives CDR1 SGHDT, CDR2 YYEEEE. DNA for the CDR3: TGTGCCAGCATGGGGGGGGGCTCCTACGAGCAGTACTTC. This codes for CASMGGGSYEQYF. Together with reference TRBV5-6 and TRBJ2-7, the CDR3 gives the full variable domain: DAGVTQSPTHLIKTRGQQVTLRCSPKSGHDTVSWYQQALGQGPQFIFQYYEEEERQRGNFPDRFSGHQFPNYSSELNVNALLLGDSALYLCASMGGGSYEQYFGPGTRLTVT.

This clonotype has just one count. The chain recombines TRBV12-3 or TRBV12-4 with TRBJ2-1, with 13 bases identical to TRBD2. V was pared by 6 bases and J by 4 bases, with 9 bases of the junction left unmatched. CDR3 length: 17 amino acids. The CDR3 protein is CASSLTALAGGYNEQFF. DNA for the CDR3: TGTGCCAGCAGCCTTACGGCACTAGCGGGGGGGTACAATGAGCAGTTCTTC.

CDR3 sequence reads: CASSSGRTVYGYTF. DNA for the CDR3: TGTGCCAGCAGCTCCGGACGGACCGTCTATGGCTACACCTTC. The chain is built from TRBV5-6 and TRBJ1-2; D not certain. Germline V gene sequence: CDR1 SGHDT, CDR2 YYEEEE. V lost 3 bases and J 4 bases, leaving 13 bases between the germline ends. This CDR3 has 14 residues.

This chain uses TRBV29-1 with TRBJ1-2; D gene unclear. Per germline, CDR1 SQVTM and CDR2 ANQGSEA. This CDR3 spans 12 amino acids. V was shortened by 4 bases and J by 8 bases, with 14 bases between the two germline ends. DNA of the CDR3: TGCAGCGTTGCGAGGACGTCTGAAGGCTACACCTTC. The encoded protein is CSVARTSEGYTF.

This chain links TRBV5-1 with TRBJ2-3; D is perhaps TRBD2 (5 bases). Germline V lookup: CDR1 SGHRS, CDR2 YFSETQ. Trimming left V 6 bases short and J 1 base short, with 12 bases between. This CDR3 spans 14 amino acids. CDR3 region: CASKKDWGTDTQYF. The DNA of the CDR3 is TGCGCCAGCAAGAAGGACTGGGGCACAGATACGCAGTATTTT.

The CDR3 bases are TGTGCCAGCAGTGAAGTCGGTGCCTTGTCAGGAAAACTGTTTTTT. This gives the protein CASSEVGALSGKLFF. This chain connects TRBV25-1 to TRBJ1-4; no clear D gene. The CDR3 runs 15 residues. V was trimmed by 2 bases and J by 10 bases, leaving 17 bases between them. CDR1 MGHDK and CDR2 SYGVNS come from the germline V gene. Full variable domain (rest looked up from reference TRBV25-1 and TRBJ1-4): EADIYQTPRYLVIGTGKKITLECSQTMGHDKMYWYQQDPGMELHLIHYSYGVNSTEKGDLSSESTVSRIRTEHFPLTLESARPSHTSQYLCASSEVGALSGKLFFGSGTQLSVL.

The gene calls are TRBV6-2 or TRBV6-3 and TRBJ2-3; 9 bases fit TRBD1. Unmatched junction bases numbered 9, after V lost 6 bases and J lost 5 bases. The CDR3 is 15 residues long. CDR1 and CDR2 (germline): MNHEY, SVGEGT. The CDR3 bases are TGTGCCAGCAGAACCGGGACAGGGCAGATAGATACGCAGTATTTT. It encodes CASRTGTGQIDTQYF.

The genes are TRBV24-1 and TRBJ2-1, with 7 bases that match TRBD1. The CDR3 extends over 14 amino acids. After removal of 2 bases from V and 5 bases from J, the junction contained 2 bases not matched to a gene. CDR1 is KGHDR, CDR2 SFDVKD, per germline. The CDR3 DNA reads TGTGCCACCAGTGATTCCGGGACAGACAATGAGCAGTTCTTC. It codes for CATSDSGTDNEQFF.

The chain carries TRBV6-5 and TRBJ1-2; 8 bases are a match to TRBD1. The V gene's germline CDR1 is MNHEY and CDR2 SVGAGI. J lost 3 bases, V lost 2 bases, and 8 bases had no gene match. The CDR3 length is 16 residues. DNA for the CDR3: TGTGCCAGCAGTTACACGGGGACAGGTTTGCACTATGGCTACACCTTC. Protein product: CASSYTGTGLHYGYTF.

The genes are TRBV6-5 and TRBJ2-7; 13 bases are a match to TRBD2. The V and J ends lost 0 bases and 6 bases, in that order; junction bases with no gene match: 2. The CDR3 runs to 15 residues. Germline V CDR1 and CDR2: MNHEY, SVGAGI. CDR3 in DNA: TGTGCCAGCAGTTACTCGAGACTAGCGGGGGGCGAGCAGTACTTC. Translated, it gives CASSYSRLAGGEQYF.

This chain uses TRBV5-6 with TRBJ1-6, with a weak D call TRBD1 (5 bases). Germline V lookup: CDR1 SGHDT, CDR2 YYEEEE. The length of the CDR3 is 12 residues. Trimming took 4 bases from V and 14 from J, leaving 13 bases between them. The CDR3 region has the DNA TGTGCCAGCAGCCTAGGGACGCAGACCCTCCACTTT. Translating it yields CASSLGTQTLHF.